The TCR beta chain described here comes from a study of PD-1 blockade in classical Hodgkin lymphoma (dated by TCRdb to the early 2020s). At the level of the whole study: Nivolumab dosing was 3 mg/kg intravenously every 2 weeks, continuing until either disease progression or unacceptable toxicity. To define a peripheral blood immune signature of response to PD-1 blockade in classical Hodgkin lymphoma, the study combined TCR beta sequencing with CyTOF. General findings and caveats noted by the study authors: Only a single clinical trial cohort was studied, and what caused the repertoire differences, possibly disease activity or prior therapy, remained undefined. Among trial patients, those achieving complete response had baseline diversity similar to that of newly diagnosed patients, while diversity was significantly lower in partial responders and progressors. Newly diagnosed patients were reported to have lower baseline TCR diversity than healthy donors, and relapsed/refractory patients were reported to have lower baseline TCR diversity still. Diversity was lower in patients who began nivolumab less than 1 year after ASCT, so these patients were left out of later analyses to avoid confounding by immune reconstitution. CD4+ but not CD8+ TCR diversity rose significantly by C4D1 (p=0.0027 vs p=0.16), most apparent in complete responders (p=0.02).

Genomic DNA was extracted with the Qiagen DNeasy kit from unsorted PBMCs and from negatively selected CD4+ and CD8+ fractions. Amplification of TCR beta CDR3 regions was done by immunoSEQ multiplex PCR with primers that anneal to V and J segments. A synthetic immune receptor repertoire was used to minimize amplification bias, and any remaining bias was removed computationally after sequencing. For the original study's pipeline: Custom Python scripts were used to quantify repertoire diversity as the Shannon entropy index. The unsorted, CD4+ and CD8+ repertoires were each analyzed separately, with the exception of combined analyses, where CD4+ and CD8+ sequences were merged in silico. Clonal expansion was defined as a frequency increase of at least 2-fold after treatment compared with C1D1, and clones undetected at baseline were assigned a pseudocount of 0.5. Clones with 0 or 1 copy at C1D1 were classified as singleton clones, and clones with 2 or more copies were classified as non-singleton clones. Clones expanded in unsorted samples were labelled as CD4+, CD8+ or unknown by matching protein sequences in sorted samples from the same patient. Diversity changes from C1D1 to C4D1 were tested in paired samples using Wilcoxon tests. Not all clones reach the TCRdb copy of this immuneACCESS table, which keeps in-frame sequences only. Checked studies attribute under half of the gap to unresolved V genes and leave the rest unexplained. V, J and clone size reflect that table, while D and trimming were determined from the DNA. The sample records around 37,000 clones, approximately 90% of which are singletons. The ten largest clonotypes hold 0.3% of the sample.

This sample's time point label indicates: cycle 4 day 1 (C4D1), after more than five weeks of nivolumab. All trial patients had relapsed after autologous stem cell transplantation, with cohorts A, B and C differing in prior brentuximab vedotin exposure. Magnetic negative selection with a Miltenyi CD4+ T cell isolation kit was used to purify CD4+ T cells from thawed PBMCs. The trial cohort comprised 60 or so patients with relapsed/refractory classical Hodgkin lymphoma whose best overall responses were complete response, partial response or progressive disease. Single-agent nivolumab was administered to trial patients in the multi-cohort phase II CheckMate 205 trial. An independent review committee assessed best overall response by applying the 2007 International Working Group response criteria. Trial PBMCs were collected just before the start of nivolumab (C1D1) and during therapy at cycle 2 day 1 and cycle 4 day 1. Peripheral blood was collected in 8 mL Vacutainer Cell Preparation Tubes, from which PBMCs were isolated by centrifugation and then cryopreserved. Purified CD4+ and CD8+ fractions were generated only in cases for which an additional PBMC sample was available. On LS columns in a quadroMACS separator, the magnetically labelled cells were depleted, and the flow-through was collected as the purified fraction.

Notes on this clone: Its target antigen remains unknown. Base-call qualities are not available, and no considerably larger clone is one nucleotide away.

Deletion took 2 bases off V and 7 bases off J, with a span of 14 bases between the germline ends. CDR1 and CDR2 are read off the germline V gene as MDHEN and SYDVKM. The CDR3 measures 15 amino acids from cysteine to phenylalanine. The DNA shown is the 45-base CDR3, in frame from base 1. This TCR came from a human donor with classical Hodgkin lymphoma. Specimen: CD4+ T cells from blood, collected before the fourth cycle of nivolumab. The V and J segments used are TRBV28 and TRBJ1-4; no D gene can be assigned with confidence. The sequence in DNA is TGTGCCAGCAGTTTAAATGCCGGTGGTAGTGAAAAACTGTTTTTT. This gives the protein CASSLNAGGSEKLFF.